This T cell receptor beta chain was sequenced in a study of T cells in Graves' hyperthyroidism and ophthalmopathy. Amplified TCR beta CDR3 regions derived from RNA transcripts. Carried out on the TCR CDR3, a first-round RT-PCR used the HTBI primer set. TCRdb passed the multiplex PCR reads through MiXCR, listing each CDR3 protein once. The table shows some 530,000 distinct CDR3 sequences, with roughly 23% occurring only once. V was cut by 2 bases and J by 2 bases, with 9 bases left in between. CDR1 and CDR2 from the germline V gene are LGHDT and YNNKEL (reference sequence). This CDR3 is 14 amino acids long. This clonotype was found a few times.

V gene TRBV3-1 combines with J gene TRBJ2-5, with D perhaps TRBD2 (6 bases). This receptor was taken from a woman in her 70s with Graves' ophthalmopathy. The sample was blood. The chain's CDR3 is CASSQFLAQETQYF. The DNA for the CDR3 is TGTGCCAGCAGCCAATTCCTAGCGCAAGAGACCCAGTACTTC.